These T cell receptor beta chains were read from a single sample in a study of regulatory T cells in long-lasting Graves disease. Each CDR3 protein is one row after TCRdb ran MiXCR on the multiplex PCR reads. Altogether about 540,000 distinct CDR3 sequences are present, roughly 14% being singletons, with the ten largest covering under 10%. The same data also contributed to another study, on T cells in Graves' hyperthyroidism and ophthalmopathy.

Material: peripheral blood mononuclear cells (PBMCs), obtained at new diagnosis, from a patient treated with antithyroid drugs. The receptors originated from a man aged 25-45 years with Graves disease. Both conserved end residues are part of each CDR3. D genes are given only for firm matches. Not all rows give a size; the values are once, few, many and, for expanded clones, a class.

V gene,J gene,clone size,D gene,CDR3 DNA,CDR3 protein
TRBV20-1,TRBJ2-3,many,TRBD2,TGCAGTGCTAGGGTAGCGGGAGTGACCGATACGCAGTATTTT,CSARVAGVTDTQYF
TRBV2,TRBJ1-5,many,NA,TGTGCCAGCAAAGTAACGAGCAATCAGCCCCAGCATTTT,CASKVTSNQPQHF
TRBV29-1,TRBJ2-7,NA,TRBD2,TGCAGCGTTTGGGCTAGCGGGTTCTACGAGCAGTACTTC,CSVWASGFYEQYF
TRBV20-1,TRBJ1-5,many,NA,TGCAGTGCTACGGGGGCCCTGGGCAGCCGCCTGAATCAGCCCCAGCATTTT,CSATGALGSRLNQPQHF
TRBV7-9,TRBJ1-1,NA,TRBD1,TGTGCCAGCAGCTTAACAAGGGGGCCGGCTGAAGCTTTCTTT,CASSLTRGPAEAFF
TRBV6-1,TRBJ2-5,few,TRBD2,TGTGCCTCAAAGTCGGGCGGGAGTATGGAGACCCAGTACTTC,CASKSGGSMETQYF
TRBV19,TRBJ1-2,NA,NA,TGTGCCAGTAGTGCGGAAAACTATGGCTACACCTTC,CASSAENYGYTF
TRBV20-1,TRBJ1-2,many,NA,TGCAGTGCTGGCCCATCCGGTAGGGGCTACACCTTC,CSAGPSGRGYTF
TRBV20-1,TRBJ2-1,few,NA,TGCAGTGCTAGAGATCCGGGCGCTGAGCAGTTCTTC,CSARDPGAEQFF
TRBV6-1,TRBJ1-1,many,NA,TGTGCCAGCAGCCCGGGCCTAACGAACACTGAAGCTTTCTTT,CASSPGLTNTEAFF
TRBV27,TRBJ2-1,many,NA,TGTGCCAGCAGTTTCGTCCCCAATGAGCAGTTCTTC,CASSFVPNEQFF
TRBV7-7,TRBJ2-2,many,NA,TGTGCCAGCAGCTTAACGCCAGGGGCAGGGGAGCTGTTTTTT,CASSLTPGAGELFF
TRBV27,TRBJ1-4,many,NA,TGTGCCAGCAGTTCCTTCCGGGGGGCTCGAGGGGAAAAACTGTTTTTT,CASSSFRGARGEKLFF
TRBV7-2,TRBJ1-1,many,NA,TGTGCCAGCAGCCCCAGAAGACAGATCACTGAAGCTTTCTTT,CASSPRRQITEAFF
TRBV15,TRBJ2-7,few,NA,TGTGCCACCAGCATGCGGACAGCCCCCAACTCCTACGAGCAGTACTTC,CATSMRTAPNSYEQYF
TRBV19,TRBJ1-4,NA,TRBD1,TGTGCCAGTAAAACATTTGGGACAGGTTCCACCGGGAGTGAAAAACTGTTTTTT,CASKTFGTGSTGSEKLFF
TRBV20-1,TRBJ1-1,NA,NA,TGCAGTGCTAGAAGGGGCTCCGACACTGAAGCTTTCTTT,CSARRGSDTEAFF
TRBV3-1,TRBJ2-6,few,NA,TGTGCCAGCAGCCGACCTAGTACCTCTGGGGCCAACGTCCTGACTTTC,CASSRPSTSGANVLTF
TRBV12-3/TRBV12-4,TRBJ2-1,many,TRBD2,TGTGCCAGCAGTTTAGGTTCGGGACTAGTGATCTTCTTC,CASSLGSGLVIFF
TRBV20-1,TRBJ2-1,many,NA,TGCAGTGCCCTACAACAGGAGGTACATGAGCAGTTCTTC,CSALQQEVHEQFF
TRBV4-1,TRBJ2-5,NA,NA,TGCGCCAGCAGCCCCGCCTGGCCAAGGGCCCAGTACTTC,CASSPAWPRAQYF
TRBV27,TRBJ2-2,many,NA,TGTGCCAGCAGTCCCCTGACAGTAAACCCCGGGGAGCTGTTTTTT,CASSPLTVNPGELFF
TRBV6-2/TRBV6-3,TRBJ2-3,NA,NA,TGTGCCAGCAACAAATGGGGGGAAAGGGATACGCAGTATTTT,CASNKWGERDTQYF
TRBV3-1,TRBJ1-2,many,NA,TGTGCCAGCAGCCAGAGAGGGGGTGAGGACTATGGCTACACCTTC,CASSQRGGEDYGYTF
TRBV12-3/TRBV12-4,TRBJ2-7,many,NA,TGTGCCAGCAGTTTACGCGGAATCTACGAGCAGTACTTC,CASSLRGIYEQYF
TRBV20-1,TRBJ2-7,many,TRBD2,TGCAGTGCCCCTAGCGGGAGTGGGTCCTACGAGCAGTACTTC,CSAPSGSGSYEQYF
TRBV24-1,TRBJ2-5,few,NA,TGTGCCACCTCAGCCTTCCAGGGGCGACGGGGAGAGACCCAGTACTTC,CATSAFQGRRGETQYF
TRBV27,TRBJ2-1,many,NA,TGTGCCAGCATCAGACAGTTCGAAGACAATGAGCAGTTCTTC,CASIRQFEDNEQFF
TRBV15,TRBJ2-5,many,NA,TGTGCCACCAGCAGAGATTTGGGCATTCAAGAGACCCAGTACTTC,CATSRDLGIQETQYF
TRBV24-1,TRBJ2-7,many,TRBD2,TGTGCCACCAGCGGTAGGTTGGACGGGGGGGAGCAGTACTTC,CATSGRLDGGEQYF
TRBV27,TRBJ2-7,many,TRBD1,TGTGCCAGCAGCGAAGGACAGGCAAGCTCCTACGAGCAGTACTTC,CASSEGQASSYEQYF
TRBV30,TRBJ1-2,few,TRBD1,TGTGCCTGGAGTGATTATTTAGGACAGGCTTATGGCTACACCTTC,CAWSDYLGQAYGYTF
TRBV11-1,TRBJ1-1,many,NA,TGTGCCAGCAGCTTACAGGGAACAACTGAAGCTTTCTTT,CASSLQGTTEAFF
TRBV4-1,TRBJ2-7,NA,NA,TGCGCCAGCAGCCAGGCCGGGGGTCATTACGAGCAGTACTTC,CASSQAGGHYEQYF
TRBV20-1,TRBJ1-1,many,TRBD1,TGCAGTGCTAGAGCCCTGACTGGACAGGCCTCTGCGGCTTTCTTT,CSARALTGQASAAFF
TRBV29-1,TRBJ2-3,many,TRBD2,TGCAGCGTTGAAGACGGGGGGGAGTCAGATACGCAGTATTTT,CSVEDGGESDTQYF
TRBV24-1,TRBJ2-1,many,TRBD2,TGTGCCACCAGTGATCCCCGCCCCCCCCTCGGGACTAGCGCGTACAATGAGCAGTTCTTC,CATSDPRPPLGTSAYNEQFF
TRBV12-3/TRBV12-4,TRBJ2-7,many,NA,TGTGCCAGCAGTTTTCAAGATCCCTACGAGCAGTACTTC,CASSFQDPYEQYF
TRBV20-1,TRBJ1-6,many,NA,TGCAGTGCTAGAGATGGGGGTGTGGGGAGCAATTCACCCCTCCACTTT,CSARDGGVGSNSPLHF
TRBV19,TRBJ1-2,NA,NA,TGTGCCAGTACCCCGGGGCCCGGAGGTGGCTACACCTTC,CASTPGPGGGYTF
TRBV20-1,TRBJ1-6,NA,NA,TGCAGTGCTAGAGAGATGACAGGCCGTTGGGCACCCCTCCACTTT,CSAREMTGRWAPLHF
TRBV5-1,TRBJ2-2,NA,TRBD1,TGCGCCAGCAGCCGAGAACAGGGGCTCGGGGAGCTGTTTTTT,CASSREQGLGELFF
TRBV19,TRBJ2-7,few,NA,TGTGCCAGTGGACGGCGGGGCGACTACGAGCAGTACTTC,CASGRRGDYEQYF
TRBV7-2,TRBJ2-3,many,TRBD2,TGTGCCAGCAGCTTAGTCCCCCGTCTAGCGGGGGGGGCAGATACGCAGTATTTT,CASSLVPRLAGGADTQYF
TRBV15,TRBJ1-5,many,NA,TGTGCCACCAGCAGAGAGTGGGGCAGTAGCCCCCAGCATTTT,CATSREWGSSPQHF
TRBV12-3/TRBV12-4,TRBJ2-3,many,NA,TGTGCCAGCACCCGGACGCCAACCACAGATACGCAGTATTTT,CASTRTPTTDTQYF
TRBV27,TRBJ2-2,few,NA,TGTGCCAGCAAGCGGCAGGACACCGGGGAGCTGTCTTTT,CASKRQDTGELSF
TRBV20-1,TRBJ1-1,many,NA,TGCAGTGCTAAACCAGGGACTGAAGCTTTCTTT,CSAKPGTEAFF
TRBV28,TRBJ2-2,many,TRBD2,TGTGCCAGCAGGCCGACTAGCGGGAGCGACACCGGGGAGCTGTTTTTT,CASRPTSGSDTGELFF
TRBV5-1,TRBJ1-1,few,NA,TGCGCCAGCAGCTTCGCGGGGACTGAAGCTTTCTTT,CASSFAGTEAFF
TRBV3-1,TRBJ2-1,many,TRBD2,TGTGCCAGCAGCCAAGTTCCTCGGGAGGTGAGGAATGAGCAGTTCTTC,CASSQVPREVRNEQFF
TRBV20-1,TRBJ1-5,NA,NA,TGCAGTGCGCCCCGGGGTCCCAATCAGCCCCAGCATTTT,CSAPRGPNQPQHF
TRBV29-1,TRBJ2-7,few,TRBD2,TGCAGCGTTGATGAGCCCGAGGGGCGGGAGGCCCCCTACGAGCAGTACTTC,CSVDEPEGREAPYEQYF
TRBV10-1,TRBJ2-3,many,TRBD2,TGCGCCAGCAGTGATGCAGCGGGAGGGAGCACAGATACGCAGTATTTT,CASSDAAGGSTDTQYF
TRBV29-1,TRBJ2-5,many,TRBD1,TGCAGCGCTACCCGGGACAGAGGCGAGACCCAGTACTTC,CSATRDRGETQYF
TRBV12-3/TRBV12-4,TRBJ2-5,many,NA,TGTGCCAGCAGGGACGACAGGGAGACCCAGTACTTC,CASRDDRETQYF
TRBV20-1,TRBJ2-5,many,NA,TGCAGTGCTAGAGAACTGGCCGATAGGACCCAGTACTTC,CSARELADRTQYF
TRBV10-3,TRBJ2-2,few,NA,TGTGCCATCAGTGTATCGGGGTACGGGGAGCTGTTTTTT,CAISVSGYGELFF
TRBV7-6,TRBJ2-1,many,NA,TGTGCCAGCATGAGGGGATCAAGCAATGAGCAGTTCTTC,CASMRGSSNEQFF